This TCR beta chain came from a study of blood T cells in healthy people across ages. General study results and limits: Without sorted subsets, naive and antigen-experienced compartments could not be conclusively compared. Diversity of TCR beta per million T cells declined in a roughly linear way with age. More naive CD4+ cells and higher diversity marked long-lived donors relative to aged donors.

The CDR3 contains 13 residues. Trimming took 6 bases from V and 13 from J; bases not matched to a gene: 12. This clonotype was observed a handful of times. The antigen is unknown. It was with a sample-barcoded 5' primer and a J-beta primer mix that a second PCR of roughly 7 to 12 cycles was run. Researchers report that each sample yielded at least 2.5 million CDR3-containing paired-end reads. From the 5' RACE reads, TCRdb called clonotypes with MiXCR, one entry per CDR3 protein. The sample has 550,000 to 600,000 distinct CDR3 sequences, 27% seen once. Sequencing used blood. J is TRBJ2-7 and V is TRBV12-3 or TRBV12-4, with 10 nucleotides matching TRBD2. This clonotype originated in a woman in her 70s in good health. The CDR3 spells CASSAIAGGPLYF. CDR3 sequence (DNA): TGTGCCAGCAGCGCGATAGCGGGGGGACCCCTTTACTTC.